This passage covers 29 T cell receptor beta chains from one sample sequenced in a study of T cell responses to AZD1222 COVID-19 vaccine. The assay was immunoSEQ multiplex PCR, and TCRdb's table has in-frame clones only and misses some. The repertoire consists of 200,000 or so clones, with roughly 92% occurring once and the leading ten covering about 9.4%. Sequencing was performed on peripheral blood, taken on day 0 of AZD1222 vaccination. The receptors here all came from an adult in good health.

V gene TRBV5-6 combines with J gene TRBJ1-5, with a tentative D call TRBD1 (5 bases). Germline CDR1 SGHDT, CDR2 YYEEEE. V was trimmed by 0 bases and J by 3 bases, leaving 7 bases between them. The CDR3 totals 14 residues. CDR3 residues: CASSLAGFNQPQHF. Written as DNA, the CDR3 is TGTGCCAGCAGCTTGGCAGGGTTCAATCAGCCCCAGCATTTT.

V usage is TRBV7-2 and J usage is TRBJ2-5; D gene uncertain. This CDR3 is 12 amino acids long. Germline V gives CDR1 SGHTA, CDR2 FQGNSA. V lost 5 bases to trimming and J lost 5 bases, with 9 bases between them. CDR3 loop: CASSPVAETQYF. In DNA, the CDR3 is TGTGCCAGCAGCCCAGTTGCGGAGACCCAGTACTTC.

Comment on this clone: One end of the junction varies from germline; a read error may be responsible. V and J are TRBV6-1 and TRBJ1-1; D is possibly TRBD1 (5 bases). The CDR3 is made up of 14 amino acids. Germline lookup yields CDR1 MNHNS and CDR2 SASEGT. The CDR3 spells CASTETGGGTEAFF. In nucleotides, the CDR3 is TGTGCCAGCACTGAAACGGGGGGTGGGACTGAAGCTTTCTTT.

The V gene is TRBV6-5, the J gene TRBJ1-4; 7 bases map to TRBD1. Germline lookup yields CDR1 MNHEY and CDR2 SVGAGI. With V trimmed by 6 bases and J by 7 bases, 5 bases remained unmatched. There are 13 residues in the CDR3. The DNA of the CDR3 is TGTGCCAGCAGGCCGGGACAGCTTGAAAAACTGTTTTTT. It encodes CASRPGQLEKLFF.

The CDR3 DNA follows: TGTGCCAGTCGGTTAGCGGGGTCCTACAATGAGCAGTTCTTC. Its translation is CASRLAGSYNEQFF. The chain joins TRBV6-5 to TRBJ2-1; 8 positions match TRBD2. V trimming: 9 bases; J trimming: 1 base; junction bases outside the gene matches: 5. The CDR3 length is 14 residues. From germline, CDR1 is MNHEY and CDR2 SVGAGI.

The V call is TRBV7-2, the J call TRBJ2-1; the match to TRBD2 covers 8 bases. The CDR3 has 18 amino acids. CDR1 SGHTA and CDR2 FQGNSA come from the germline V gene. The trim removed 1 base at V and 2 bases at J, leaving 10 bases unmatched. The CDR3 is CASSLVGLIAGTYNEQFF. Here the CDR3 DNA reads TGTGCCAGCAGCTTAGTAGGATTAATAGCGGGGACCTACAATGAGCAGTTCTTC.

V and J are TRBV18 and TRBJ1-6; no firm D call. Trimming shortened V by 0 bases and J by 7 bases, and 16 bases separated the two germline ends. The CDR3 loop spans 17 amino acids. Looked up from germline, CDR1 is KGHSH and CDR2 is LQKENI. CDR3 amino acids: CASSPPGKTVRNSPLHF. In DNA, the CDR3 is TGTGCCAGCTCACCACCGGGAAAAACAGTGAGAAATTCACCCCTCCACTTT.

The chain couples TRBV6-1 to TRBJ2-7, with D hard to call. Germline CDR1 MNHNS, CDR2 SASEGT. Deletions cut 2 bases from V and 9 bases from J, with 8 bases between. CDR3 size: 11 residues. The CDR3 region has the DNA TGTGCCAGCAGTGAAAATATATGGCAGTACTTC. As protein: CASSENIWQYF.

The CDR3 protein is CASSSGQPYEQYF. Written as DNA, the CDR3 is TGTGCCAGCAGCTCCGGACAGCCCTACGAGCAGTACTTC. The chain carries TRBV7-6 and TRBJ2-7; perhaps TRBD1 as D (6 bases). CDR1 SGHVS and CDR2 FNYEAQ come from the germline V gene. The CDR3 runs to 13 residues. V gave up 4 bases and J gave up 2 bases, with 9 bases separating them.

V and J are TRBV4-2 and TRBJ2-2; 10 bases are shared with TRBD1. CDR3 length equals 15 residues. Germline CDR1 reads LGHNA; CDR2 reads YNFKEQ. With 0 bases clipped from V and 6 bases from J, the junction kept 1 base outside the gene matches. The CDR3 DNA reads TGTGCCAGCAGCCAAGATGGACAGGGGGCCGGGGAGCTGTTTTTT. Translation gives CASSQDGQGAGELFF.

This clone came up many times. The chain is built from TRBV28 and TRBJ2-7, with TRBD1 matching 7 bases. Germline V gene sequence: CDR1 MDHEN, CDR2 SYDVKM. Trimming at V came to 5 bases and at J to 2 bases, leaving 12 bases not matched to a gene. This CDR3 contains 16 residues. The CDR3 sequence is CASSRDRPGQPYEQYV. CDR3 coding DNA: TGTGCCAGCAGTCGCGACCGTCCGGGACAGCCCTACGAGCAGTACGTC.

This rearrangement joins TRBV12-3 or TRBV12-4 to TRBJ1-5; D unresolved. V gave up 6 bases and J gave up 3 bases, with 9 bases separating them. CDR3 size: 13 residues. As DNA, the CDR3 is TGTGCCAGCAGCTCGCAGTTCAATCAGCCCCAGCATTTT. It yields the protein CASSSQFNQPQHF.

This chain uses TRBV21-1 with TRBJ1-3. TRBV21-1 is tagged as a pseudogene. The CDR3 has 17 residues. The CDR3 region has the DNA TGTGCCAGCAGACTACCCGATAAACAGGGAGGTGGAAACACCATATATTTT. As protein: CASRLPDKQGGGNTIYF.

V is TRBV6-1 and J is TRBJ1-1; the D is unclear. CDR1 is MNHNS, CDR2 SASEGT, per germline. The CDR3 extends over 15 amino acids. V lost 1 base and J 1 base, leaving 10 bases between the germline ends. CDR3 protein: CASSEVGRRNTEAFF. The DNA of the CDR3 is TGTGCCAGCAGTGAAGTAGGTCGGCGGAACACTGAAGCTTTCTTT.

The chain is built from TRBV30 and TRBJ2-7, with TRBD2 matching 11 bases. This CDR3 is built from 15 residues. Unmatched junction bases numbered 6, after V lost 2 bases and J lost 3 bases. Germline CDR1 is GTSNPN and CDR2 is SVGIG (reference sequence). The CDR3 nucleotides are TGTGCCTGGAGTAAGGGACTAGCGGAGATCTACGAGCAGTACTTC. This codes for CAWSKGLAEIYEQYF. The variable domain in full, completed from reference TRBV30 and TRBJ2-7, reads SQTIHQWPATLVQPVGSPLSLECTVEGTSNPNLYWYRQAAGRGLQLLFYSVGIGQISSEVPQNLSASRPQDRQFILSSKKLLLSDSGFYLCAWSKGLAEIYEQYFGPGTRLTVT.

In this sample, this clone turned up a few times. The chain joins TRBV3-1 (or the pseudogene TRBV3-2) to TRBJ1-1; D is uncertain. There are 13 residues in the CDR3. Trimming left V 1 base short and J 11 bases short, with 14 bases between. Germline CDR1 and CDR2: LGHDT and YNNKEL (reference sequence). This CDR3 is CASSQGLKLRAFF. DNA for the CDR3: TGTGCCAGCAGCCAAGGACTGAAGCTTCGGGCTTTCTTT.

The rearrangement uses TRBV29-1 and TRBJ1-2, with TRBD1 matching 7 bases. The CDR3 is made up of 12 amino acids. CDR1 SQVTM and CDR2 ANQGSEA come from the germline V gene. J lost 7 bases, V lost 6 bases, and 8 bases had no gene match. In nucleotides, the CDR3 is TGCAGCGTCGTACGGGACAGCGGTGGCTACACCTTC. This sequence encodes CSVVRDSGGYTF.

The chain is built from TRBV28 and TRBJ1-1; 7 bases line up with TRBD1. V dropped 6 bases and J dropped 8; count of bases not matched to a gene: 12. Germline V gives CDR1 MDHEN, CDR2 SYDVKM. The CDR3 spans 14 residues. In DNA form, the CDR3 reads TGTGCCAGCAGCCTAATCCGGGACAGCCTCGAAGCTTTCTTT. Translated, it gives CASSLIRDSLEAFF.

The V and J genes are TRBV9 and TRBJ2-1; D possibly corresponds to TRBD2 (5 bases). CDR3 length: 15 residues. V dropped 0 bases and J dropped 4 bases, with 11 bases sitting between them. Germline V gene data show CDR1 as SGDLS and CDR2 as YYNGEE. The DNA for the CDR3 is TGTGCCAGCAGCGTAGATGTAGGAGGATACAATGAGCAGTTCTTC. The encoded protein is CASSVDVGGYNEQFF.

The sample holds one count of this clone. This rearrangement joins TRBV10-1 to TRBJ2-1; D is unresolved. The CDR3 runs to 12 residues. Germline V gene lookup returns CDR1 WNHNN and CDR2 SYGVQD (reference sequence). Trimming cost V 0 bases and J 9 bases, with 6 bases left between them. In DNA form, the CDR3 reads TGCGCCAGCAGTGAGTCCGTCACTGAGCAGTTCTTC. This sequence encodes CASSESVTEQFF.

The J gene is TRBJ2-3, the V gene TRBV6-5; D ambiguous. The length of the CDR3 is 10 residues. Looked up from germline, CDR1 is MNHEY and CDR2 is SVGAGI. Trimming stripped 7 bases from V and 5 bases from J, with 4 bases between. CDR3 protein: CASKRDTQYF. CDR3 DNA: TGTGCCAGCAAGAGAGATACGCAGTATTTT.

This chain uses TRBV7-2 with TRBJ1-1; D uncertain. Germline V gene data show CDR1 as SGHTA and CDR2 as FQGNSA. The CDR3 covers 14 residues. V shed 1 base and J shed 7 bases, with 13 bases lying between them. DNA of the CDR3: TGTGCCAGCAGCTTAGGGTACCAAGGAATTGAAGCTTTCTTT. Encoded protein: CASSLGYQGIEAFF.

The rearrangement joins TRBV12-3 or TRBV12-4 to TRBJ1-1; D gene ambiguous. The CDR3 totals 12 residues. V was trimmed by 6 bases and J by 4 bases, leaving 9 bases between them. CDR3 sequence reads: CASSPGSTEAFF. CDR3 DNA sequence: TGTGCCAGCAGCCCCGGATCCACTGAAGCTTTCTTT.

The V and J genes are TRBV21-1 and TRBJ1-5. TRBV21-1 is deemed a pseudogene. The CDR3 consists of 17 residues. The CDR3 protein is CASSKGFRTARNQPQHF. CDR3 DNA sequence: TGTGCCAGCAGCAAAGGCTTCCGGACGGCCAGGAATCAGCCCCAGCATTTT.

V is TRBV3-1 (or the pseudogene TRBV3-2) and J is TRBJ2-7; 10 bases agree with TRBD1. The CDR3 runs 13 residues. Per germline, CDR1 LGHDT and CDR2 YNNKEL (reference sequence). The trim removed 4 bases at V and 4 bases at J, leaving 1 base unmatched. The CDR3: CASSRQGAYEQYF. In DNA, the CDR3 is TGTGCCAGCAGCCGACAGGGGGCGTACGAGCAGTACTTC.

The CDR3 DNA reads TGCGCCAGCAGCCAAGAAAGGGGTCTAGGTGAGCAGTTCTTC. Protein: CASSQERGLGEQFF. The chain uses TRBV4-3 and TRBJ2-1; D is possibly TRBD1 (5 bases). CDR1 is LGHNA, CDR2 YSLEER, per germline. CDR3 length: 14 amino acids. V was clipped by 0 bases and J by 9 bases, with 12 bases between them.

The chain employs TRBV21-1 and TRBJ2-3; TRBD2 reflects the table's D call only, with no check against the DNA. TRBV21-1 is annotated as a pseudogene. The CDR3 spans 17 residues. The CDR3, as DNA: TGTGCCAGCACCCAAATGGCTAACGAGACTAGCACAGATACGCAGTATTTT. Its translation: CASTQMANETSTDTQYF.

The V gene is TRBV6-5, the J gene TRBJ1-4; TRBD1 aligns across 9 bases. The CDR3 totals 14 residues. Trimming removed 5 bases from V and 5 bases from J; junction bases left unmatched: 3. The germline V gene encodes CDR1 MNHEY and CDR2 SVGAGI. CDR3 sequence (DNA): TGTGCCAGCAGTATAGACAGGGGGAATGAAAAACTGTTTTTT. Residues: CASSIDRGNEKLFF.

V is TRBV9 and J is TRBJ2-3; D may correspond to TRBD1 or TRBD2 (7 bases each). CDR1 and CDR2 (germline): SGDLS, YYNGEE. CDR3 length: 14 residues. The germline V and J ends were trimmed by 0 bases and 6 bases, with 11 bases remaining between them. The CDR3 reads CASSVGQGGDTQYF. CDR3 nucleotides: TGTGCCAGCAGCGTAGGACAGGGAGGGGATACGCAGTATTTT.